These 5 T cell receptor beta chains share one sample of origin, sequenced in a study of vaccination effects on CD4 cells after COVID-19 (dated by TCRdb to between 2021 and 2023). In the ViraFEST assay, PBMC were stimulated with viral peptide pools, and antigen-specific CD4+ T cell clonotypes were then identified by expansion using TCR sequencing. After around 10 days of culture, CD4+ T cells were isolated with the EasySep CD4+ T cell isolation kit. Two doses of either the BNT162b2 or the mRNA-1273 mRNA SARS-CoV-2 vaccine were administered to participants. Their specific antigens are unknown. Receptor amplification or capture employed the immunoSEQ multiplex PCR assay. TCRdb took over this immuneACCESS table, retaining in-frame rearrangements with V and J assigned. Such tables are incomplete; in checked studies, under half of the missing clones stem from an unresolved V gene, and the remainder is unexplained. For this sample the table gives about 72,000 clones, of which around 81% were detected only once. 1.2% of the sample is taken by the ten largest.

Sequencing was performed on CD4+ T cells from PBMCs cultured with HCoV-229E spike peptides, taken after COVID-19 vaccination. The intended sense of this specimen's cell subset or site label: HCoV-229E spike overlapping peptide pool stimulation. The receptor set was obtained from a human donor who received a COVID-19 vaccine.

This clone has more than one count but fewer than ten. The chain uses TRBV7-7 and TRBJ2-1, with D possibly TRBD1 on 5 matching bases. This CDR3 has 14 amino acids. V lost 1 base and J lost 4, with 8 bases in between. CDR1 SSHAT and CDR2 FNYEAQ come from the germline V gene (reference sequence). DNA for the CDR3: TGTGCCAGCAGCTTAGGGGGCTCATACAATGAGCAGTTCTTC. Its protein is CASSLGGSYNEQFF.

The CDR3 nucleotides read TGTGCCAGCAGAGGACAGGGAAAGAAGACCCAGTACTTC. Its translation is CASRGQGKKTQYF. The chain links TRBV28 to TRBJ2-5, with 8 bases identical to TRBD1. Trimming cost V 6 bases and J 6 bases; bases outside gene matches: 6. The length of the CDR3 is 13 residues. Germline V gene data show CDR1 as MDHEN and CDR2 as SYDVKM.

The chain employs TRBV24-1 and TRBJ2-3; the D is unclear. This CDR3 spans 13 amino acids. The germline gives CDR1 KGHDR, CDR2 SFDVKD. Trimming stripped 5 bases from V and 5 bases from J, with 10 bases between. CDR3 protein: CATSGLVGDTQYF. The CDR3 DNA is TGTGCCACCAGTGGTCTGGTTGGAGATACGCAGTATTTT.

This rearrangement joins TRBV5-6 to TRBJ1-2; unclear D gene. Trimming left V 4 bases short and J 6 bases short, with 10 bases between. Germline assignment: CDR1 SGHDT and CDR2 YYEEEE. The CDR3 has 12 residues. The chain's CDR3 is CASSLSWNGYTF. For the CDR3, the DNA is TGTGCCAGCAGCCTCAGCTGGAATGGCTACACCTTC.

With respect to this clone: One end of the junction is discordant with germline, which a read error may explain. This rearrangement joins TRBV4-3 to TRBJ1-1, with D perhaps TRBD1 (5 bases). Germline-derived CDR1 and CDR2 are LGHNA and YSLEER. This CDR3 has 15 amino acids. DNA for the CDR3: TGCGCCAGCAGCCAAGCAGACAGAGACACTGCTGACGCTTTCTTT. It specifies CASSQADRDTADAFF.